This is a list of T cell receptor beta chains from one sample in a study of siplizumab effects on memory and regulatory T cells. Measured with immunoSEQ multiplex PCR; TCRdb has only the in-frame clones, and not every one. Of some 96,000 clones in the sample, 94% were seen once. The material sequenced was non-Treg CD4+ T cells sorted from blood. The receptors originated from a human donor in good health. CDR3s include the opening cysteine and the closing phenylalanine or tryptophan. The D gene is left open where the match is weak. Expanded clones are given a class, and other clones once, few, many or no size at all.

V	D	size	length	J	CDR3	DNA
TRBV28	.	.	13	TRBJ2-1	CASSPIGSYEQFF	TGTGCCAGCAGTCCTATCGGGAGTTATGAGCAGTTCTTC
TRBV2	.	.	14	TRBJ2-5	CASIFSPGEETQYF	TGTGCCAGCATTTTCTCCCCAGGGGAAGAGACCCAGTACTTC
TRBV5-1	.	.	15	TRBJ1-2	CASSFADVANYGYTF	TGCGCCAGCAGCTTCGCCGACGTAGCTAACTATGGCTACACCTTC
TRBV10-3	.	.	13	TRBJ1-4	CAMGDGTNEKLFF	TGTGCCATGGGGGACGGAACTAATGAAAAACTGTTTTTT
TRBV19	.	.	14	TRBJ2-3	CASTQQKGTNTQYF	TGTGCCAGTACCCAGCAGAAAGGCACAAATACGCAGTATTTT
TRBV5-1	.	.	14	TRBJ1-1	CASSLGRGNTEAFF	TGCGCCAGCAGCCTGGGGCGCGGGAACACTGAAGCTTTCTTT
TRBV28	TRBD1	.	15	TRBJ1-4	CASSSLRTGNEKLFF	TGTGCCAGCAGCTCATTAAGGACAGGGAATGAAAAACTGTTTTTT
TRBV7-9	TRBD1	.	18	TRBJ2-4	CASSPNRDRLLAKNIQYF	TGTGCCAGCAGCCCGAACCGGGACAGATTACTAGCCAAAAACATTCAGTACTTC
TRBV5-4	TRBD2	.	15	TRBJ2-7	CASSTKLAGAVEQYF	TGTGCCAGCAGCACCAAACTAGCGGGAGCCGTCGAGCAGTACTTC
TRBV28	.	.	15	TRBJ2-2	CASSLPLGGHGELFF	TGTGCCAGCAGTTTACCCCTAGGGGGGCACGGGGAGCTGTTTTTT
TRBV6-1	TRBD1	once	12	TRBJ2-7	CASSRQGREQYF	TGTGCCAGCAGTCGACAGGGACGAGAGCAGTACTTC
TRBV6-1	.	.	16	TRBJ1-5	CASSELDIRSNQPQHF	TGTGCCAGCAGTGAACTGGACATCCGTAGCAATCAGCCCCAGCATTTT
TRBV6-1	TRBD1	once	13	TRBJ1-1	CAGIDRGLSEAFF	TGTGCCGGCATAGACAGGGGGCTTTCTGAAGCTTTCTTT
TRBV21-1	.	.	16	TRBJ2-7	CASSKETSGRPYEQYF	TGTGCCAGCAGCAAAGAAACTAGCGGGAGGCCCTACGAGCAGTACTTC
TRBV7-2	.	.	13	TRBJ2-3	CASSFPGRDTQYF	TGTGCCAGCAGCTTTCCAGGGAGGGATACGCAGTATTTT
TRBV19	.	.	15	TRBJ1-3	CASSIDRSSGNTIYF	TGTGCCAGTAGTATTGACAGGAGCTCTGGAAACACCATATATTTT